These 21 T cell receptor beta chains share one sample of origin, sequenced in a study of regulatory T cells in long-lasting Graves disease. The TCR beta library used iRepertoire HTBI primers with Arm-PCR amplification of CDR3. TCRdb called the multiplex PCR reads again in MiXCR, with one record for every CDR3 protein. Counted here are around 340,000 distinct CDR3 sequences, around 20% occurring once; the ten biggest clones make up 25% to 35%. The time point denotes: persistent/refractory GD, antithyroid drugs over 5 years with positive TRAb. PBMCs provided the RNA from which the TCR library was made. Sequences were derived from peripheral blood mononuclear cells (PBMCs), sampled when the disease was refractory, from a patient treated with antithyroid drugs. All receptors come from a female donor with Graves disease.

The CDR3 DNA follows: TGTGCCACCAGCAGAGATCCGGGTCCCTACGAGCAGTACTTC. Amino acid sequence: CATSRDPGPYEQYF. V and J are TRBV15 and TRBJ2-7; D is uncertain. The CDR3 is made up of 14 amino acids. V lost 0 bases, J lost 2 bases, and 8 bases lay in between. The germline V gene has CDR1 LNHNV and CDR2 YYDKDF (reference sequence).

This clonotype was counted a single time. The rearrangement joins TRBV28 to TRBJ1-2; D gene unclear. The CDR3 is made up of 10 amino acids. Germline CDR1 reads MDHEN; CDR2 reads SYDVKM. V lost 8 bases to trimming and J lost 8 bases, with 9 bases between them. The CDR3 here is CASFKEGYTF. The DNA of the CDR3 is TGTGCCAGCTTCAAAGAAGGCTACACCTTC.

The chain couples TRBV19 to TRBJ1-2; perhaps TRBD1 as D (5 bases). CDR1 LNHDA and CDR2 SQIVND come from the germline V gene (reference sequence). The length of the CDR3 is 14 residues. V gave up 6 bases and J gave up 5 bases, with 16 bases separating them. The CDR3: CASRGQFGGYGYTF. The CDR3 DNA reads as TGTGCCAGTAGGGGGCAGTTCGGTGGATATGGCTACACCTTC. Using reference TRBV19 and TRBJ1-2 for the parts outside the CDR3, the full variable domain is DGGITQSPKYLFRKEGQNVTLSCEQNLNHDAMYWYRQDPGQGLRLIYYSQIVNDFQKGDIAEGYSVSREKKESFPLTVTSAQKNPTAFYLCASRGQFGGYGYTFGSGTRLTVV.

This clonotype occurred a few times. The chain carries TRBV4-1 and TRBJ1-2; weak D call: TRBD1 (6 bases). There are 14 residues in the CDR3. Per the germline V gene, CDR1 is MGHRA and CDR2 is YSYEKL. V gave up 0 bases and J gave up 5 bases, with 10 bases separating them. CDR3 loop: CASSQDHQGYGYTF. CDR3 nucleotides: TGCGCCAGCAGCCAAGATCACCAGGGGTATGGCTACACCTTC.

This sequence joins TRBV6-1 and TRBJ2-2; TRBD1 matches at 10 bases. CDR3 length equals 19 residues. Trimming removed 1 base from V and 3 bases from J; junction bases left unmatched: 11. Germline V gene sequence: CDR1 MNHNS, CDR2 SASEGT. This CDR3 is CASSEDLFRDRGHTGELFF. DNA of the CDR3: TGTGCCAGCAGTGAAGACTTATTCCGGGACAGGGGTCACACCGGGGAGCTGTTTTTT.

This clonotype has a count of ten or more. This chain uses TRBV20-1 with TRBJ1-1; D gene uncertain. Germline CDR1 reads DFQATT; CDR2 reads SNEGSKA (reference sequence). The CDR3 contains 13 residues. V was trimmed by 6 bases and J by 2 bases, leaving 13 bases between them. In DNA form, the CDR3 reads TGCAGTGCCGGTCGACAAGCTAACACTGAAGCTTTCTTT. Protein: CSAGRQANTEAFF.

This clonotype was observed a few times. The rearrangement links TRBV6-1 to TRBJ1-2; D is unresolved. In germline, CDR1 is MNHNS, CDR2 SASEGT. V lost 7 bases to trimming and J lost 1 base, with 19 bases between them. The CDR3 runs to 16 residues. CDR3 protein: CASTLRAALNNYGYTF. DNA for the CDR3: TGTGCCAGCACCCTTAGGGCGGCATTAAATAACTATGGCTACACCTTC.

Only a few counts were recorded for this clonotype. A much larger clone lies one base from this, so it may be a read error. This sequence joins TRBV6-2 or TRBV6-3 and TRBJ1-2, with 7 bases fitting TRBD1. The CDR3 has 13 residues. Germline-derived CDR1 and CDR2 are MNHEY and SVGEGT. The CDR3 region has the DNA TGTGCCGGCAGAAGGGGACAGATTAACGACTACACCTTC. It translates to CAGRRGQINDYTF.

This clonotype was counted many times. CDR3 loop: CASRPQERRAFF. The CDR3 DNA is TGTGCCAGCAGGCCCCAGGAGCGTAGAGCTTTCTTT. The rearrangement uses TRBV7-9 and TRBJ1-1; no reliable D call. Trimming pared 6 bases from V and 10 bases from J, leaving 15 bases between. The CDR3 spans 12 residues. CDR1 is SEHNR, CDR2 FQNEAQ, per germline (reference sequence). Full variable domain (outside the CDR3, taken from reference TRBV7-9 and TRBJ1-1): DTGVSQNPRHKITKRGQNVTFRCDPISEHNRLYWYRQTLGQGPEFLTYFQNEAQLEKSRLLSDRFSAERPKGSFSTLEIQRTEQGDSAMYLCASRPQERRAFFGQGTRLTVV.

The genes are TRBV6-2 or TRBV6-3 and TRBJ1-1; D unclear. The CDR3 contains 12 residues. The V and J ends lost 8 bases and 4 bases respectively, with 11 bases between them. The germline V gene encodes CDR1 MNHEY and CDR2 SVGEGT. CDR3 in amino acids: CASLPSGTEAFF. CDR3 sequence (DNA): TGTGCCAGCCTTCCGAGCGGCACTGAAGCTTTCTTT.

The chain carries TRBV6-2 or TRBV6-3 and TRBJ1-2; maybe TRBD1 (6 bases). The germline gives CDR1 MNHEY, CDR2 SVGEGT. The length of the CDR3 is 16 residues. V was trimmed by 0 bases and J by 5 bases, leaving 16 bases between them. The CDR3 reads CASSYSETGQGYGYTF. In nucleotides, the CDR3 is TGTGCCAGCAGTTACTCGGAAACAGGGCAAGGGTATGGCTACACCTTC.

This chain joins TRBV7-8 and TRBJ1-5, with TRBD1 matching 10 bases. The trim removed 3 bases at V and 7 bases at J, leaving 9 bases unmatched. Germline V gene sequence: CDR1 SGHVS, CDR2 FQNEAQ. The CDR3 spans 16 residues. As DNA, the CDR3 is TGTGCCAGCAGCTTCTCCGGGACAGGGGTTCGGCAGCCCCAGCATTTT. It specifies CASSFSGTGVRQPQHF.

On this clonotype: A much bigger clone sits one base away, suggesting this may be a read error. The rearrangement uses TRBV28 and TRBJ2-1; tentative D call: TRBD2 (5 bases). The germline gives CDR1 MDHEN, CDR2 SYDVKM. The length of the CDR3 is 15 residues. V lost 6 bases and J 8 bases, leaving 20 bases between the germline ends. This CDR3 is CASRELGRTYDEQFF. In DNA form, the CDR3 reads TGTGCCAGCAGGGAGCTCGGACGGACTTACGATGAGCAGTTCTTC.

The rearrangement links TRBV12-3 or TRBV12-4 to TRBJ1-6; 7 bases align to TRBD1. This CDR3 spans 15 amino acids. The V and J ends lost 6 bases and 4 bases, in that order; junction bases with no gene match: 6. The CDR3 protein is CASRAGTAYNSPLHF. CDR3 nucleotide sequence: TGTGCCAGCAGGGCCGGGACAGCTTATAATTCACCCCTCCACTTT.

The table lists this clonotype with many counts. The chain joins TRBV7-2 to TRBJ1-5; 7 bases match TRBD1. Germline values: CDR1 SGHTA, CDR2 FQGNSA. The CDR3 sequence is 16 residues long. V lost 5 bases, J lost 5 bases, and 12 bases stayed unmatched. CDR3 amino acids: CASSLRTGQRYQPQHF. For the CDR3, the DNA is TGTGCCAGCAGCCTACGGACGGGACAGAGGTATCAGCCCCAGCATTTT.

This clonotype was observed many times. The chain is built from TRBV20-1 and TRBJ2-5, with 9 bases matching TRBD2. The junction had 5 bases not matched to a gene; V was cut back by 1 base and J by 5 bases. The CDR3 loop spans 14 amino acids. Germline CDR1 DFQATT, CDR2 SNEGSKA (reference sequence). Written as DNA, the CDR3 is TGCAGTGCTAGAGGCGGGGGGGCATTGGAGACCCAGTACTTC. It encodes CSARGGGALETQYF.

The V and J genes are TRBV9 and TRBJ1-1, with D possibly matching TRBD1 (5 bases). V was pared by 0 bases and J by 3 bases, with 12 bases between. Germline V gene sequence: CDR1 SGDLS, CDR2 YYNGEE. This CDR3 is 15 amino acids long. CDR3 loop: CASSVDGGEDTEAFF. The CDR3 DNA is TGTGCCAGCAGCGTAGATGGAGGGGAGGACACTGAAGCTTTCTTT.

This clonotype was recorded a few times. The chain employs TRBV7-2 and TRBJ2-1, with D hard to call. Germline V CDR1 and CDR2: SGHTA, FQGNSA. This CDR3 has 12 amino acids. Trimming left V 1 base short and J 8 bases short, with 6 bases between. CDR3 amino acids: CASSLVRYEQFF. The CDR3 DNA is TGTGCCAGCAGCTTAGTTAGGTATGAGCAGTTCTTC.

The chain couples TRBV14 to TRBJ2-7, with a weak D call TRBD2 (6 bases). Germline loops: CDR1 SGHDN, CDR2 FVKESK. V dropped 5 bases and J dropped 0 bases, with 14 bases sitting between them. The CDR3 covers 15 residues. The CDR3 loop is CASSTGVGASYEQYF. The CDR3 DNA reads as TGTGCCAGCAGCACGGGGGTAGGGGCCTCCTACGAGCAGTACTTC.

The sample holds a few counts of this clonotype. The rearrangement links TRBV6-5 to TRBJ1-2; TRBD1 might be the D (6 bases). Per germline, CDR1 MNHEY and CDR2 SVGAGI. Trimming pared 0 bases from V and 2 bases from J, leaving 10 bases between. The CDR3 length is 15 residues. CDR3 nucleotide sequence: TGTGCCAGCAGTTACTCGACAGGTCGGAACTATGGCTACACCTTC. Translated, it gives CASSYSTGRNYGYTF.

This chain connects TRBV18 to TRBJ1-1; D gene unclear. Germline-derived CDR1 and CDR2 are KGHSH and LQKENI. This CDR3 is 14 amino acids long. V was cut by 3 bases and J by 1 base, with 9 bases left in between. CDR3 protein: CASSPSDSNTEAFF. CDR3 in DNA: TGTGCCAGCTCACCCAGCGACTCGAACACTGAAGCTTTCTTT.